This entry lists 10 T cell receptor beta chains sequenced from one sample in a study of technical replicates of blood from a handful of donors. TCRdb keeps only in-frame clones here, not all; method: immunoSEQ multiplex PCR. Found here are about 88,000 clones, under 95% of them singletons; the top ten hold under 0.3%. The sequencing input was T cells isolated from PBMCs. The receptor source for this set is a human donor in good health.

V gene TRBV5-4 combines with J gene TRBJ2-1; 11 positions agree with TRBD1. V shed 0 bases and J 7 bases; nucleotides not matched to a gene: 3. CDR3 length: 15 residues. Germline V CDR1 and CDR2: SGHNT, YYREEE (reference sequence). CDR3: CASSLAGQGANEQFF. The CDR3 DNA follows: TGTGCCAGCAGCTTGGCCGGACAGGGGGCGAATGAGCAGTTCTTC.

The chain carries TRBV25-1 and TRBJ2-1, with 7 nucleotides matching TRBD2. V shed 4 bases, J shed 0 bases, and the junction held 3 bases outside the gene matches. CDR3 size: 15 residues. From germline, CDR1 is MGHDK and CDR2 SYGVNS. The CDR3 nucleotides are TGTGCCAGCAGTGTTTCTAGCGGCTCCTACAATGAGCAGTTCTTC. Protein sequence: CASSVSSGSYNEQFF.

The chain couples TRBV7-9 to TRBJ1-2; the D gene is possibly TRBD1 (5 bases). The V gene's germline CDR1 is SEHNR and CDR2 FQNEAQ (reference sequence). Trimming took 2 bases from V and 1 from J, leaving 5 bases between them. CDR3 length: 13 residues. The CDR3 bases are TGTGCCAGCAGCTTACAGGGTAACTATGGCTACACCTTC. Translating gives CASSLQGNYGYTF. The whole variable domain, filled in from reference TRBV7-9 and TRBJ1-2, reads DTGVSQNPRHKITKRGQNVTFRCDPISEHNRLYWYRQTLGQGPEFLTYFQNEAQLEKSRLLSDRFSAERPKGSFSTLEIQRTEQGDSAMYLCASSLQGNYGYTFGSGTRLTVV.

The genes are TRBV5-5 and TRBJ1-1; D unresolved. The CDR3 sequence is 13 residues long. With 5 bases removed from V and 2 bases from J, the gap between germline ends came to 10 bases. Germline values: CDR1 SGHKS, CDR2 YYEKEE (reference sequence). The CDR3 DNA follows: TGTGCCAGCAGTTCCTACTATAACACTGAAGCTTTCTTT. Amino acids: CASSSYYNTEAFF.

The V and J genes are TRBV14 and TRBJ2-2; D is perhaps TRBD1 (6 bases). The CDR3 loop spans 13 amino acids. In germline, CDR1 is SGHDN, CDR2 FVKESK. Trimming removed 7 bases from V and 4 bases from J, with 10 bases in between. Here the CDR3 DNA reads TGTGCCAGCACGGGGACAACCACCGGGGAGCTGTTTTTT. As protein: CASTGTTTGELFF.

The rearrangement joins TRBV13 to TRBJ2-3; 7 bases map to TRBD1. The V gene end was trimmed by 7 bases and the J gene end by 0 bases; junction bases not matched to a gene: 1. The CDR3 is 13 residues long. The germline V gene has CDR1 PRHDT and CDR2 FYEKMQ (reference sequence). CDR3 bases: TGTGCCAGCACGGACAGGAGCACAGATACGCAGTATTTT. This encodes CASTDRSTDTQYF.

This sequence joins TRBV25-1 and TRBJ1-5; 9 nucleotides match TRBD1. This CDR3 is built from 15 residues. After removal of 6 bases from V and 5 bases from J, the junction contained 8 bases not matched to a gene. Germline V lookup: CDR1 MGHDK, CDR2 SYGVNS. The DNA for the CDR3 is TGTGCCAGCAGCACCGGGACAGGGCTAGATCAGCCCCAGCATTTT. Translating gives CASSTGTGLDQPQHF.

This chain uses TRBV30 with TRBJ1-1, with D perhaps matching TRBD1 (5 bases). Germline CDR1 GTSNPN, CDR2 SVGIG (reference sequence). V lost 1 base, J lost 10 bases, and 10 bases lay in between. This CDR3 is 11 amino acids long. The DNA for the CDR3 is TGTGCCTGGAGTGGTGGAGGGGTAGCTTTCTTT. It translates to CAWSGGGVAFF.

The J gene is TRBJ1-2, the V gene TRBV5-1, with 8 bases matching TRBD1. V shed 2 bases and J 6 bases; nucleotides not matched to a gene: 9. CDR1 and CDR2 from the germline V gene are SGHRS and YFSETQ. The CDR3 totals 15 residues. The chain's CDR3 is CASSFGQGNVDGYTF. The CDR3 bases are TGCGCCAGCAGCTTCGGACAGGGCAATGTGGATGGCTACACCTTC.

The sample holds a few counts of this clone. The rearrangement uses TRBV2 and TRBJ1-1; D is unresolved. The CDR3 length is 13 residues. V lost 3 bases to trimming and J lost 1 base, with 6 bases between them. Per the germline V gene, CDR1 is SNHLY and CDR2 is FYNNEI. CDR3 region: CASSDRGNTEAFF. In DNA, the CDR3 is TGTGCCAGCAGTGATCGAGGGAACACTGAAGCTTTCTTT.